The TCR beta chain under discussion was sequenced for a study of vaccination effects on CD4 cells after COVID-19. A word on this clone: What it recognizes is unknown.

After removal of 0 bases from V and 0 bases from J, the junction contained 3 bases not matched to a gene. The CDR3 has 18 residues. Germline-derived CDR1 and CDR2 are SGDLS and YYNGEE. TCRdb keeps only in-frame clones here, not all; method: immunoSEQ multiplex PCR. Found here are around 70,000 clones, 60% to 80% of them singletons; the top ten hold about 1.9%. Having been cultured for around ten days, the cells underwent CD4+ T cell isolation. The healthy vaccine recipients, who had no prior SARS-CoV-2 infection, showed negative nucleocapsid antibodies. Researchers swapped half the medium for IL-2 medium on both days 3 and 7.

The clonotype comes from a human donor who received a COVID-19 vaccine. The starting material was CD4+ T cells from PBMCs cultured without peptide, obtained before COVID-19 vaccination. The V gene is TRBV9, the J gene TRBJ2-3, with 14 nucleotides matching TRBD2. CDR3 nucleotides: TGTGCCAGCAGCGTAGGACTAGCGGGGGGGCAAAGCACAGATACGCAGTATTTT. Translation gives CASSVGLAGGQSTDTQYF.